The sample holds many counts of the clone carrying this T cell receptor beta chain. The data were taken from a study of regulatory T cells in long-lasting Graves disease. About the research overall: Graves' patients (newly diagnosed) had been on antithyroid drugs under 3 months.

Arm-PCR of CDR3 regions with iRepertoire HTBI primers generated TCR beta libraries. In TCRdb, the multiplex PCR reads were re-called with MiXCR into one record per CDR3 protein. The repertoire holds 500,000 to 700,000 distinct CDR3 sequences, with roughly 15% as singletons. Described time point: newly diagnosed GD, antithyroid drugs for less than 3 months. From PBMCs, RNA was extracted and then used to make the TCR library. Germline loops: CDR1 SNHLY, CDR2 FYNNEI. Trimming stripped 2 bases from V and 8 bases from J, with 15 bases between. The CDR3 has 15 residues. The sample also formed part of further work on T cells in Graves' hyperthyroidism and ophthalmopathy.

Sequenced material: peripheral blood mononuclear cells (PBMCs), taken at new diagnosis, from a patient treated with antithyroid drugs. This chain uses TRBV2 with TRBJ1-4; D perhaps matches TRBD1 (5 bases). This TCR came from a woman aged 30 to 39 with Graves disease. The CDR3 is CASSELPRGSEKLFF. The CDR3 DNA reads as TGTGCCAGCAGTGAACTCCCTCGGGGGTCCGAAAAACTGTTTTTT.